A selection of T cell receptor beta chains follows, all from one sample in a study of vaccination effects on CD4 cells after COVID-19. The table came from immunoSEQ multiplex PCR; TCRdb's copy has only in-frame clones and leaves some out. The data contain 35,000 to 50,000 clones, roughly 70% of them singletons. These receptors have no known antigen. Sequenced material: CD4+ T cells from PBMCs cultured with HCoV-OC43 spike peptides, taken before COVID-19 vaccination. The origin of the receptors is a human donor who received a COVID-19 vaccine. Both conserved end residues are part of each CDR3. Each record gives: CDR3 protein, CDR3 DNA, clone size, J gene, V gene, D gene. The D gene is left open where the match is weak. Size is stated for part of the rows, as once, few or many counts, or as a class when the clone is expanded.

CASSVGGRQNTEAFF	TGTGCCAGCAGCGTAGGCGGCAGGCAGAACACTGAAGCTTTCTTT	NA	TRBJ1-1	TRBV9	NA
CSVDRINYGYTF	TGCAGCGTCGACAGGATCAACTATGGCTACACCTTC	NA	TRBJ1-2	TRBV29-1	NA
CATSSVFGLAVQETQYF	TGTGCCACCAGCAGCGTCTTCGGACTAGCGGTACAAGAGACCCAGTACTTC	NA	TRBJ2-5	TRBV15	TRBD2
CASSLPGSGGRGTKNIQYF	TGTGCCAGCAGTTTGCCGGGCTCCGGAGGTAGGGGTACCAAAAACATTCAGTACTTC	once	TRBJ2-4	TRBV28	NA
CASSSLGGNYGYTF	TGTGCCAGCAGTTCCCTCGGGGGGAACTATGGCTACACCTTC	few	TRBJ1-2	TRBV27	NA
CASSPRGTATPRLYEQYF	TGTGCCAGTAGTCCCAGGGGGACAGCCACACCTCGCCTCTACGAGCAGTACTTC	NA	TRBJ2-7	TRBV19	TRBD1
CASSHSGGRSTDTQYF	TGCGCCAGCAGTCATTCAGGGGGACGGAGCACAGATACGCAGTATTTT	NA	TRBJ2-3	TRBV4-1	TRBD1
CASSAKPGTNPFENEQFF	TGCGCCAGCAGCGCGAAACCCGGGACAAACCCTTTCGAAAATGAGCAGTTCTTC	NA	TRBJ2-1	TRBV5-1	NA
CASRSLTETAAANVLTF	TGCGCCAGCAGGTCCCTCACGGAAACAGCCGCGGCCAACGTCCTGACTTTC	NA	TRBJ2-6	TRBV4-1	NA
CASSDDRKGGSPLHF	TGTGCCAGCAGTGACGACAGGAAAGGGGGCTCACCCCTCCACTTT	few	TRBJ1-6	TRBV2	TRBD1
CASRTSGVYEQYF	TGTGCCAGTAGGACTAGCGGGGTCTACGAGCAGTACTTC	NA	TRBJ2-7	TRBV25-1	TRBD2
CASSHGLAGGGEQFF	TGCGCCAGCAGCCATGGACTAGCGGGAGGGGGTGAGCAGTTCTTC	NA	TRBJ2-1	TRBV4-1	TRBD2
CASSPLEGNQPQHF	TGTGCCAGCAGCCCCTTGGAAGGGAATCAGCCCCAGCATTTT	NA	TRBJ1-5	TRBV3-1/TRBV3-2	NA
CASSLAGGRYNEQFF	TGTGCCAGCAGCTTAGCGGGGGGGAGGTACAATGAGCAGTTCTTC	NA	TRBJ2-1	TRBV7-2	TRBD2
CASRGGNQPQHF	TGTGCCAGCAGGGGAGGTAATCAGCCCCAGCATTTT	NA	TRBJ1-5	TRBV25-1	NA
CASSQTTSVSYNEQFF	TGTGCCAGCAGCCAGACCACTAGCGTCTCCTACAATGAGCAGTTCTTC	few	TRBJ2-1	TRBV4-2	TRBD2
CASSQRQGNTEAFF	TGCGCCAGCAGTCAACGACAGGGGAACACTGAAGCTTTCTTT	NA	TRBJ1-1	TRBV5-1	TRBD1
CASREGLNTEAFF	TGTGCCAGCAGGGAGGGTTTGAACACTGAAGCTTTCTTT	NA	TRBJ1-1	TRBV6-5	NA
CASSLYSGGGYGYTF	TGTGCCAGCAGTTTATACTCAGGGGGCGGCTATGGCTACACCTTC	NA	TRBJ1-2	TRBV28	TRBD1
CASSHRQNTEAFF	TGTGCCAGCAGCCATCGGCAGAACACTGAAGCTTTCTTT	few	TRBJ1-1	TRBV3-1/TRBV3-2	NA
CASSILSRQGGTGELFF	TGTGCCAGTAGTATTTTAAGCCGACAGGGTGGGACCGGGGAGCTGTTTTTT	NA	TRBJ2-2	TRBV19	TRBD1
CASSTPSSGYEQYF	TGTGCCAGCAGTACTCCCTCTAGCGGCTACGAGCAGTACTTC	NA	TRBJ2-7	TRBV28	TRBD2
CSASIGRSGNSPLHF	TGCAGTGCTAGTATTGGGAGAAGCGGCAATTCACCCCTCCACTTT	NA	TRBJ1-6	TRBV20-1	NA
CASSLAVTGPYGYTF	TGCGCCAGCAGCTTGGCCGTGACGGGACCCTATGGCTACACCTTC	NA	TRBJ1-2	TRBV5-1	NA
CASSLGGRQGTSPLHF	TGTGCCAGCAGTTTGGGGGGGAGACAGGGTACTTCACCCCTCCACTTT	few	TRBJ1-6	TRBV28	TRBD1
CASSQDDGVEPRQETQYF	TGTGCCAGCAGCCAAGACGATGGTGTGGAACCAAGACAAGAGACCCAGTACTTC	few	TRBJ2-5	TRBV4-2	NA
CASSRGRQETQYF	TGTGCCAGCAGCCGAGGGCGTCAAGAGACCCAGTACTTC	NA	TRBJ2-5	TRBV7-2	NA
CAWSLNGYTF	TGTGCCTGGAGTCTCAACGGCTACACCTTC	NA	TRBJ1-2	TRBV30	NA
CASSGGQGNQPQHF	TGTGCCAGTAGTGGGGGACAGGGGAATCAGCCCCAGCATTTT	many	TRBJ1-5	TRBV19	TRBD1
CASSEQVTSGRLETQYF	TGTGCCAGCAGTGAACAAGTTACTAGCGGGAGGTTGGAGACCCAGTACTTC	NA	TRBJ2-5	TRBV2	TRBD2
CASSPGLDGTQYF	TGTGCCAGCAGCCCTGGACTAGATGGTACGCAGTATTTT	NA	TRBJ2-3	TRBV3-1/TRBV3-2	TRBD2
CASSGRANLEAFF	TGTGCCAGCAGCGGCAGGGCCAATCTTGAAGCTTTCTTT	NA	TRBJ1-1	TRBV7-2	NA
CASKVTSGSGTQYF	TGTGCCAGCAAGGTCACTAGCGGGAGTGGGACCCAGTACTTC	NA	TRBJ2-5	TRBV2	TRBD2
CAISQDRNSNQPQHF	TGTGCCATCAGCCAGGACAGGAATAGCAATCAGCCCCAGCATTTT	few	TRBJ1-5	TRBV10-3	TRBD1
CASSHHKGDSGPQHF	TGCGCCAGCAGCCATCACAAAGGGGACAGCGGGCCCCAGCATTTT	few	TRBJ1-5	TRBV4-1	TRBD1
CASSPFDSHYQPQHF	TGTGCCAGCTCACCCTTCGACAGCCATTATCAGCCCCAGCATTTT	NA	TRBJ1-5	TRBV18	NA
CASSSQGDRGRTNEKLFF	TGTGCCAGCAGTTCACAGGGGGACAGGGGGCGGACTAATGAAAAACTGTTTTTT	NA	TRBJ1-4	TRBV28	TRBD1
CSVKRANSGNTIYF	TGCAGCGTTAAGAGGGCAAACTCTGGAAACACCATATATTTT	NA	TRBJ1-3	TRBV29-1	NA
CASSQGSAQSLPLGYTF	TGTGCCAGCAGCCAAGGTTCGGCGCAGAGCCTTCCTTTAGGCTACACCTTC	NA	TRBJ1-2	TRBV3-1/TRBV3-2	NA
CAISESPTGEGEQYF	TGTGCCATCAGTGAGTCCCCTACAGGGGAGGGCGAGCAGTACTTC	NA	TRBJ2-7	TRBV10-3	NA
CASSVRPTLSGTQYF	TGTGCCAGCAGTGTTCGGCCTACACTTTCGGGTACGCAGTATTTT	NA	TRBJ2-3	TRBV2	NA
CASSPPGGVATEAFF	TGTGCCAGCTCACCACCGGGGGGGGTAGCCACTGAAGCTTTCTTT	NA	TRBJ1-1	TRBV18	NA